A single sample is the source of the 12 T cell receptor beta chains below, sequenced in a study of cytomegalovirus exposure and HLA in healthy donors. Some clones are missing from TCRdb's copy, which holds only in-frame ones; the method was immunoSEQ multiplex PCR. The sample holds approximately 150,000 clones, 84% seen once. The specimen was PBMCs. These receptors were taken from a man aged 25 to 40 in good health and CMV-seropositive.

The chain recombines TRBV9 with TRBJ2-2; D is unresolved. Trimming cost V 0 bases and J 2 bases, with 8 bases left between them. CDR3 length: 15 residues. CDR1 is SGDLS and CDR2 is YYNGEE in the germline V gene. CDR3 DNA: TGTGCCAGCAGCGTAGGGCGGATAAACACCGGGGAGCTGTTTTTT. As protein: CASSVGRINTGELFF.

This sequence joins TRBV6-1 and TRBJ2-7; maybe TRBD1 (6 bases). Germline-derived CDR1 and CDR2 are MNHNS and SASEGT. This CDR3 region has 14 residues. V lost 6 bases, J lost 0 bases, and 12 bases lay in between. DNA of the CDR3: TGTGCCAGCAGCGGACAGTGGAGCTCCTACGAGCAGTACTTC. Translation gives CASSGQWSSYEQYF.

The chain employs TRBV7-2 and TRBJ1-2, with 10 bases fitting TRBD1. Germline assignment: CDR1 SGHTA and CDR2 FQGNSA. The CDR3 is 15 amino acids. The J segment lost 4 bases and the V segment lost 1 base, leaving 3 bases of the junction unmatched. In nucleotides, the CDR3 is TGTGCCAGCAGCTTAGGGGGACAGGGGCCCTATGGCTACACCTTC. Amino acid sequence: CASSLGGQGPYGYTF. Full variable domain (rest looked up from reference TRBV7-2 and TRBJ1-2): GAGVSQSPSNKVTEKGKDVELRCDPISGHTALYWYRQSLGQGLEFLIYFQGNSAPDKSGLPSDRFSAERTGGSVSTLTIQRTQQEDSAVYLCASSLGGQGPYGYTFGSGTRLTVV.

V usage is TRBV11-1 and J usage is TRBJ2-7, with 8 nucleotides matching TRBD2. With 5 bases clipped from V and 6 bases from J, the junction kept 9 bases outside the gene matches. CDR3 length: 14 amino acids. The germline V gene encodes CDR1 SGHAT and CDR2 FQDESV (reference sequence). The CDR3 coding sequence is TGTGCCAGCAGCGCCGGGGGGGGCCCCCGCGAGCAGTACTTC. Protein sequence: CASSAGGGPREQYF.

This clone was seen a handful of times. The chain has TRBV6-1 and TRBJ2-7; D might be TRBD2 (5 bases). Per germline, CDR1 MNHNS and CDR2 SASEGT. This CDR3 contains 14 residues. The V end lost 5 bases, the J end lost 1 base, and 12 bases lay between the germline ends. CDR3 sequence reads: CASSLSDLSYEQYF. In DNA, the CDR3 is TGTGCCAGCAGTCTTTCGGACTTATCCTACGAGCAGTACTTC.

The chain uses TRBV5-6 and TRBJ2-2, with a tentative D call TRBD1 (6 bases). CDR1 and CDR2 (germline): SGHDT, YYEEEE. The CDR3 is 13 amino acids. Trimming stripped 6 bases from V and 3 bases from J, with 9 bases between. CDR3 nucleotides: TGTGCCAGCACCTGGACAGACACCGGGGAGCTGTTTTTT. Its translation is CASTWTDTGELFF.

The chain employs TRBV14 and TRBJ2-1; TRBD2 is a possible D gene (5 bases). The CDR3 consists of 13 residues. V lost 4 bases, J lost 4 bases, and 8 bases lay in between. Germline loops: CDR1 SGHDN, CDR2 FVKESK. The CDR3 region has the DNA TGTGCCAGCAGCCTCGGGAATTACAATGAGCAGTTCTTC. This codes for CASSLGNYNEQFF.

The J gene is TRBJ1-5, the V gene TRBV28, with 8 bases that match TRBD1. Germline trimming cut 3 bases from V and 5 bases from J; bases unmatched to any gene: 12. The CDR3 has 17 residues. Germline CDR1 reads MDHEN; CDR2 reads SYDVKM. The CDR3 DNA reads as TGTGCCAGCAGTTTGGCAACCGGACAGGGAAAGGATCAGCCCCAGCATTTT. Its protein is CASSLATGQGKDQPQHF.

The chain carries TRBV5-4 and TRBJ1-2, with 9 bases that match TRBD1. CDR1 and CDR2 from the germline V gene are SGHNT and YYREEE (reference sequence). V shed 0 bases and J 8 bases; nucleotides not matched to a gene: 14. The CDR3 is 17 amino acids. The CDR3: CASSLGPGGTGGSGYTF. Written as DNA, the CDR3 is TGTGCCAGCAGCTTGGGCCCGGGCGGAACAGGGGGCTCCGGCTACACCTTC. Full variable domain (remainder filled in from reference TRBV5-4 and TRBJ1-2): ETGVTQSPTHLIKTRGQQVTLRCSSQSGHNTVSWYQQALGQGPQFIFQYYREEENGRGNFPPRFSGLQFPNYSSELNVNALELDDSALYLCASSLGPGGTGGSGYTFGSGTRLTVV.

J is TRBJ2-7 and V is TRBV29-1; 12 nucleotides align to TRBD2. Trimming cost V 8 bases and J 7 bases; bases outside gene matches: 3. Germline V gives CDR1 SQVTM, CDR2 ANQGSEA. CDR3 length: 11 residues. CDR3 coding DNA: TGCAGCTCTGGGACTAGCGGGGAGCAGTACTTC. Its protein is CSSGTSGEQYF.

The chain joins TRBV7-8 to TRBJ1-2; TRBD1 matches at 8 bases. Germline values: CDR1 SGHVS, CDR2 FQNEAQ. Trimming took 5 bases from V and 2 from J; bases not matched to a gene: 4. CDR3 length equals 14 residues. The DNA of the CDR3 is TGTGCCAGCAGCCCGAGGACAGGGAACTATGGCTACACCTTC. Residues: CASSPRTGNYGYTF.

This chain connects TRBV6-5 to TRBJ2-3; possible D gene TRBD2, 6 bases. The CDR3 totals 15 residues. V shed 0 bases and J shed 6 bases, with 13 bases lying between them. CDR1 is MNHEY and CDR2 is SVGAGI in the germline V gene. The CDR3 region is CASSYSRFSGDTQYF. The CDR3 DNA reads as TGTGCCAGCAGTTACTCCAGGTTTAGCGGCGATACGCAGTATTTT.